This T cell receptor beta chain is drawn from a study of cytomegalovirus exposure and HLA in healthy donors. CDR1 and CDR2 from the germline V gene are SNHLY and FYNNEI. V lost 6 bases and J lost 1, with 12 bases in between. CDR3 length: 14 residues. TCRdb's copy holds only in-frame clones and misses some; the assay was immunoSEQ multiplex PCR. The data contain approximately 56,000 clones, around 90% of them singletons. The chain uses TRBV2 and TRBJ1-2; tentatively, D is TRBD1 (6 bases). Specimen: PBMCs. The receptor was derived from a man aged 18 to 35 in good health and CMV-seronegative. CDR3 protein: CASRERTDNYGYTF. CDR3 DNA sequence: TGTGCCAGCAGAGAGAGGACAGATAACTATGGCTACACCTTC.